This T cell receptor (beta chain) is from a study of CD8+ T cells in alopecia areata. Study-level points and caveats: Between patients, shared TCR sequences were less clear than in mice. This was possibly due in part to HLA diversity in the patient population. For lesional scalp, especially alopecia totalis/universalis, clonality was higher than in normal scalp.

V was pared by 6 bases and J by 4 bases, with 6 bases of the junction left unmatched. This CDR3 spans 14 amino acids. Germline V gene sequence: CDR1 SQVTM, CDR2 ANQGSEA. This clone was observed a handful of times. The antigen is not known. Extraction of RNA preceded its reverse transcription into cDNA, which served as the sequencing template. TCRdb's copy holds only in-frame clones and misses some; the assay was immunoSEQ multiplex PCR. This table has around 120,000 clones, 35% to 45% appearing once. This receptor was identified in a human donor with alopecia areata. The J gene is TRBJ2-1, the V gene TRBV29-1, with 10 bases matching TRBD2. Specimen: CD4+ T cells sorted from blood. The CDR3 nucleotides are TGCAGCGTAGTATTGACTAGCGGGTACAATGAGCAGTTCTTC. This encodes CSVVLTSGYNEQFF.